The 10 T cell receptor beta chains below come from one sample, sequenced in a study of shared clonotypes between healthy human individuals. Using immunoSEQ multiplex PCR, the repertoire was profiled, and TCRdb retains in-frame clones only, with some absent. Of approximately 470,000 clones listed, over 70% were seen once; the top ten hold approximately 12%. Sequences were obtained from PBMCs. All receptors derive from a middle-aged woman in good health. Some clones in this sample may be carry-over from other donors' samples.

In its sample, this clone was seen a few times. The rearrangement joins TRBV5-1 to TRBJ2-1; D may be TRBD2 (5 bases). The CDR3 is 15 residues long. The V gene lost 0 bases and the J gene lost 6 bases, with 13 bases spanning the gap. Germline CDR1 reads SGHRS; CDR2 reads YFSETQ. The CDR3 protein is CASSLVPGLGNEQFF. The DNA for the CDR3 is TGCGCCAGCAGCTTGGTTCCGGGGTTAGGCAATGAGCAGTTCTTC. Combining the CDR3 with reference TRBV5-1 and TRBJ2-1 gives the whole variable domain KAGVTQTPRYLIKTRGQQVTLSCSPISGHRSVSWYQQTPGQGLQFLFEYFSETQRNKGNFPGRFSGRQFSNSRSEMNVSTLELGDSALYLCASSLVPGLGNEQFFGPGTRLTVL.

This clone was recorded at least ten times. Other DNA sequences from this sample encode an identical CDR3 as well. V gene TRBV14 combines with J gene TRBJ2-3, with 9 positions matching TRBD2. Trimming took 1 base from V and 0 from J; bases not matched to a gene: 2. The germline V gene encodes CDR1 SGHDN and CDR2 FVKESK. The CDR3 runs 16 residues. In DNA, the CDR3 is TGTGCCAGCAGCCAAGGAAGCGGGGGGAGCACAGATACGCAGTATTTT. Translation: CASSQGSGGSTDTQYF.

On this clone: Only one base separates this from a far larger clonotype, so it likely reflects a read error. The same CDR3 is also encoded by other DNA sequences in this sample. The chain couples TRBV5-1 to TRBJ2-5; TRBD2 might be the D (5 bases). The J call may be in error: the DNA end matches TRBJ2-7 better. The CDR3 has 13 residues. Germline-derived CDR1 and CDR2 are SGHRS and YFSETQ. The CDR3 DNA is TGCGCCAGTTCAGCGGAGATCTCCTACGAGCAGTACTTC. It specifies CASSAEISYEQYF.

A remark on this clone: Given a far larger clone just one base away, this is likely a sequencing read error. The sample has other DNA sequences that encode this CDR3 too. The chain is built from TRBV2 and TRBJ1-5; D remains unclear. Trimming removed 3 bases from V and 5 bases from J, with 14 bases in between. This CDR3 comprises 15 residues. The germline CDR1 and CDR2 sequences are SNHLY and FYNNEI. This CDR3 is CASSEALRNYQPQHF. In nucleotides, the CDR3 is TGTGCCAGCAGTGAGGCGCTTCGCAATTATCAGCCCCAGCATTTT.

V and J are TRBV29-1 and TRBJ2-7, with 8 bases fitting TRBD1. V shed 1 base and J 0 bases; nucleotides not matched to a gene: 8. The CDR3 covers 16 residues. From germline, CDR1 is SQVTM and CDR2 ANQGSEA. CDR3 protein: CSVEGGQGASSYEQYF. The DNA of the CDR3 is TGCAGCGTTGAAGGCGGACAGGGTGCTAGCTCCTACGAGCAGTACTTC.

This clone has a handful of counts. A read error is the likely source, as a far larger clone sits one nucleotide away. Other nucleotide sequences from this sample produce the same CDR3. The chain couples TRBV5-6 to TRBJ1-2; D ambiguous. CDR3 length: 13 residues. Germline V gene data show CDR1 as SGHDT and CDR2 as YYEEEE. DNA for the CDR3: TGTGCCAGTAGCTTGAAGGCAGGCTATGGCTACACCTTC. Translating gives CASSLKAGYGYTF.

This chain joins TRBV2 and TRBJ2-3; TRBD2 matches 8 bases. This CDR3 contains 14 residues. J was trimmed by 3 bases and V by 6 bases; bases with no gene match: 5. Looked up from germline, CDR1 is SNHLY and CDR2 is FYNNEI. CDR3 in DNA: TGTGCCAGCAGACCGGGACTAGTGACAGATACGCAGTATTTT. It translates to CASRPGLVTDTQYF.

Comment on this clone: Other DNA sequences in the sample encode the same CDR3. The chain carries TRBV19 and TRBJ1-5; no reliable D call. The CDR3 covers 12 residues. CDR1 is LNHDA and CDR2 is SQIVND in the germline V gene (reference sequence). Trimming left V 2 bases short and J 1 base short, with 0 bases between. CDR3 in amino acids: CASSISNQPQHF. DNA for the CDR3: TGTGCCAGTAGTATAAGCAATCAGCCCCAGCATTTT.

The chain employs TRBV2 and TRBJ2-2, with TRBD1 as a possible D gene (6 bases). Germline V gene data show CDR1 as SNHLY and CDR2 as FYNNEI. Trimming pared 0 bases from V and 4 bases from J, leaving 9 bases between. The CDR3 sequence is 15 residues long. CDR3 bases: TGTGCCAGCAGTGAAGCCAACAGGGTCACCGGGGAGCTGTTTTTT. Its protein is CASSEANRVTGELFF.

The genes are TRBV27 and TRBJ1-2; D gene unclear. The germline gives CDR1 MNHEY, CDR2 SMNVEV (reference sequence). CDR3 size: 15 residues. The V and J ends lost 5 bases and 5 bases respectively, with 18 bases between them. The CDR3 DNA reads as TGTGCCAGCAGTCCCCCCGGGTTGGGGAGGTATGGCTACACCTTC. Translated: CASSPPGLGRYGYTF.